This T cell receptor beta chain was sequenced during a study of T cells in Graves' hyperthyroidism and ophthalmopathy. General observations from the study: Most clonotypes that expanded in the thyroid above 0.001 also showed up in blood.

Only a few counts were recorded for this clonotype. Its antigen is still unknown. Amplification of TCR beta CDR3 regions was performed using RNA transcripts as template. TCR CDR3 regions were first amplified by RT-PCR with HTBI primers. TCRdb recomputed calls from the multiplex PCR reads with MiXCR, one row per CDR3 protein. The table lists hundreds of thousands of distinct CDR3 sequences, roughly 46% of them singletons, with less than 9% in the top ten. Trimming at V came to 8 bases and at J to 7 bases, leaving 6 bases not matched to a gene. Germline CDR1 reads WSHSY; CDR2 reads SAAADI. The CDR3 covers 14 residues.

Sequencing used peripheral blood or thyroid tissue (not recorded which). J is TRBJ1-6 and V is TRBV10-2, with TRBD1 matching 9 bases. The origin of this receptor is an adult man with Graves' disease, either hyperthyroidism or ophthalmopathy (not recorded which). The CDR3 loop reads CASVGQGRNSPLHF. CDR3 in DNA: TGCGCCAGCGTGGGACAGGGTCGGAATTCACCCCTCCACTTT.